The source of this TCR beta chain is a study of blood T cell repertoires in COVID-19. For the study at large: From T cells, B-cell-depleted T cells, or PBMCs came the material, which was cDNA or gDNA.

CDR3 length: 19 amino acids. Germline V gene lookup returns CDR1 MGHRA and CDR2 YSYEKL. The junction had 11 bases not matched to a gene; V was cut back by 0 bases and J by 2 bases. Assay used: immunoSEQ multiplex PCR; TCRdb lists only in-frame clones, some missing. The top ten clones hold around 17% of a sample with around 20,000 clones, about 85% of them seen once. The rearrangement joins TRBV4-1 to TRBJ2-2; 8 positions agree with TRBD2. Sequencing used peripheral blood. The sequence was obtained from a man aged 65 to 79 with acute or convalescent COVID-19. CDR3: CASSQDRELAGVNTGELFF. The CDR3 coding sequence is TGCGCCAGCAGCCAAGATAGGGAGCTAGCGGGTGTAAACACCGGGGAGCTGTTTTTT.